Sequencing of this TCR beta chain was carried out in a study of cytomegalovirus exposure and HLA in healthy donors. At the level of the study: Drawn from HLA-typed donors, around 85 million unique TCRs were held in an early data release.

The ends were cut back, 2 bases at V and 5 bases at J, with 14 bases in the middle. CDR3 length: 15 amino acids. The germline gives CDR1 MNHNS, CDR2 SASEGT. Worth noting for this clone: The antigen is undetermined.

Study results and limitations: Analysis performed later found more than 15,000 TCR beta sequences associated with HLA alleles at 0.05 false discovery rate. It was confirmed in vitro that three of the CMV-associated chains were specific for CMV antigens.

PCR used 60 Vbeta primers and 13 Jbeta primers. The assay was immunoSEQ multiplex PCR, and TCRdb's table has in-frame clones only and misses some. The sample data list about 200,000 clones. Material for sequencing was PBMCs. The chain links TRBV6-1 to TRBJ2-3; a weak D match, TRBD1 (7 bases). The receptor comes from a girl aged 2 to 9 in good health and CMV-seropositive. CDR3 DNA sequence: TGTGCCAGCAGTGAATGGAGGGGGCGGGGAGATACGCAGTATTTT. This encodes CASSEWRGRGDTQYF.